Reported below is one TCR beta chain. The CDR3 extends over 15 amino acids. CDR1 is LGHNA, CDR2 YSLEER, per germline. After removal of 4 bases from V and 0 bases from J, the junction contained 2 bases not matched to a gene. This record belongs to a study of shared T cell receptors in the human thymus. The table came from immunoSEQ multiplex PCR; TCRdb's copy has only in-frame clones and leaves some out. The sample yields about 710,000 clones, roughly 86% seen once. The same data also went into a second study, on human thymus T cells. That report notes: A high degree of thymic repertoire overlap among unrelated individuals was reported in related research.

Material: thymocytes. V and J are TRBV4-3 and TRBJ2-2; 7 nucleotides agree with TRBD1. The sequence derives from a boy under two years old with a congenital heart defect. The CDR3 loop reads CASSPGTANTGELFF. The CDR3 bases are TGCGCCAGCAGCCCCGGGACAGCGAACACCGGGGAGCTGTTTTTT.